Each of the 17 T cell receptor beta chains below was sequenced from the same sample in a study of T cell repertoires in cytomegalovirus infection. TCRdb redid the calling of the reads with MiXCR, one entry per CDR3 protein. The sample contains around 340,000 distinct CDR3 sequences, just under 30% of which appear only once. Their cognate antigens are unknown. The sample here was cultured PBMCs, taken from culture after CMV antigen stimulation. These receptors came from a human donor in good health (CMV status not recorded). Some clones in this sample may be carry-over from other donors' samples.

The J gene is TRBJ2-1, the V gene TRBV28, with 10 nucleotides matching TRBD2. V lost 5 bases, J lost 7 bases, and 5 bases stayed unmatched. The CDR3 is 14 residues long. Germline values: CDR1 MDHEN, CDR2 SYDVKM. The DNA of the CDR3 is TGTGCCAGCAGTCTAGCGGGGGAAGTGAATGAGCAGTTCTTC. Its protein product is CASSLAGEVNEQFF.

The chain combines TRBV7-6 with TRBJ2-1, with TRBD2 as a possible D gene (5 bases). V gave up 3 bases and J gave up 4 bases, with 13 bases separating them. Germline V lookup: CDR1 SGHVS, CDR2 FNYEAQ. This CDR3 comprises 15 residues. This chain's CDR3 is CASSLSGFTYNEQFF. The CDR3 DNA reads TGTGCCAGCAGCTTGTCGGGATTCACATACAATGAGCAGTTCTTC.

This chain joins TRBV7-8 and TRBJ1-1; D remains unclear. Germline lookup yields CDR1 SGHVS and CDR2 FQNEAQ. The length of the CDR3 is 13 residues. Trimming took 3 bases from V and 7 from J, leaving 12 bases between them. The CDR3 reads CASSFAATREAFF. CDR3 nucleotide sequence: TGTGCCAGCAGCTTCGCGGCAACTCGTGAAGCTTTCTTT.

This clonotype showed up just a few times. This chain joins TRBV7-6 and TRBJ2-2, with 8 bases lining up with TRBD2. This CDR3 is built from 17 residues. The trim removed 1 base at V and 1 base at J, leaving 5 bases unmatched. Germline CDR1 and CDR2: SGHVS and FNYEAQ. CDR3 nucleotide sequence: TGTGCCAGCAGCTTAGGTTCGCTAGCGGGGAACACCGGGGAGCTGTTTTTT. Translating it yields CASSLGSLAGNTGELFF.

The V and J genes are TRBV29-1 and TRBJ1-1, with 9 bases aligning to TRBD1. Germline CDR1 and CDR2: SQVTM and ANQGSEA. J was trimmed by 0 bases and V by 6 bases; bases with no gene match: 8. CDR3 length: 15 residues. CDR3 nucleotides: TGCAGCGTCCACAGGGGGCAATACGTGAACACTGAAGCTTTCTTT. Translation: CSVHRGQYVNTEAFF.

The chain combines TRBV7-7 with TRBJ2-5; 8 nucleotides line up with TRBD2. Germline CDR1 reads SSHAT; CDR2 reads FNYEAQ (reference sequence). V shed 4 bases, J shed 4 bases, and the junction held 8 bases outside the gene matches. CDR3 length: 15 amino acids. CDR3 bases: TGTGCCAGCAGCTCCCAGCGGGGGCCCCCAGAGACCCAGTACTTC. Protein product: CASSSQRGPPETQYF. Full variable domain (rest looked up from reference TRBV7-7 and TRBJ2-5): GAGVSQSPRYKVTKRGQDVTLRCDPISSHATLYWYQQALGQGPEFLTYFNYEAQPDKSGLPSDRFSAERPEGSISTLTIQRTEQRDSAMYRCASSSQRGPPETQYFGPGTRLLVL.

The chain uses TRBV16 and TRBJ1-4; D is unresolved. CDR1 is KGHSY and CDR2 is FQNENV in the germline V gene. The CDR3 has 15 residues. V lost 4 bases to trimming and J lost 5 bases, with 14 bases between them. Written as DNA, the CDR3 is TGTGCCAGCAGCCTAAAAACACTTGGGAATGAAAAACTGTTTTTT. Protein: CASSLKTLGNEKLFF.

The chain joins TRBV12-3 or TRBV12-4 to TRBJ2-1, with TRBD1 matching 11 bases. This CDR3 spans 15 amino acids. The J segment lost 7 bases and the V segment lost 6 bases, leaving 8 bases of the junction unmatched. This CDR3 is CASSFRTGGGNEQFF. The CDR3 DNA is TGTGCCAGCAGCTTTCGGACAGGGGGCGGAAATGAGCAGTTCTTC.

In nucleotides, the CDR3 is TGTGCCAGCAGTTTGACGACAGGGGCCCTCGGGATCGATGCGGGCTACACCTTC. Amino acids: CASSLTTGALGIDAGYTF. The rearrangement joins TRBV28 to TRBJ1-2; TRBD1 agrees at 8 bases. V was pared by 3 bases and J by 8 bases, with 20 bases of the junction left unmatched. This CDR3 comprises 18 residues. Germline loops: CDR1 MDHEN, CDR2 SYDVKM.

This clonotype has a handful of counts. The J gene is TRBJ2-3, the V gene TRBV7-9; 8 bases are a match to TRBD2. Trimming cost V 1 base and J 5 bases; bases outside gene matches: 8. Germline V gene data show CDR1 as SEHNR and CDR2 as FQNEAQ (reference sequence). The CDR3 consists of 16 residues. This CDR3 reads CASSLEGPAGVDTQYF. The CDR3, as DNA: TGTGCCAGCAGCTTAGAAGGCCCAGCGGGAGTAGATACGCAGTATTTT.

The CDR3 DNA follows: TGTGCTACCCAGGGTTTAACAGAGACCCAGTACTTC. Its translation: CATQGLTETQYF. The V gene is TRBV12-5, the J gene TRBJ2-5; maybe TRBD1 (5 bases). V gave up 10 bases and J gave up 4 bases, with 13 bases separating them. Germline V gene sequence: CDR1 LGHNT, CDR2 FRNRAP. This CDR3 is 12 amino acids long.

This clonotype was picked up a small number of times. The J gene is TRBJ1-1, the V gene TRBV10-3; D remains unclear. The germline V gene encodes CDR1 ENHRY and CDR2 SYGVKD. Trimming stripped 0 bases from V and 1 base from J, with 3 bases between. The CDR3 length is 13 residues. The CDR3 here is CAISESGNTEAFF. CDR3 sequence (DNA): TGTGCCATCAGTGAGTCGGGGAACACTGAAGCTTTCTTT.

The CDR3, as DNA: TGCAGCGTCCTTATACAGACAGGGGCAGAGCAGTTCTTC. Translating gives CSVLIQTGAEQFF. The J gene is TRBJ2-1, the V gene TRBV29-1; 8 bases match TRBD1. The CDR3 contains 13 residues. Germline CDR1 and CDR2: SQVTM and ANQGSEA. After removal of 6 bases from V and 10 bases from J, the junction contained 11 bases not matched to a gene.

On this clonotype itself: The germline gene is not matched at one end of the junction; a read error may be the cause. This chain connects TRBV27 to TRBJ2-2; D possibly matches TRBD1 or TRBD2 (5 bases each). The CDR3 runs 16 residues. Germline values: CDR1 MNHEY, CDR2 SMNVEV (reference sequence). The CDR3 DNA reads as TGTGCTAGCAGTGCCCAGCGAAACCCTGGGGGTGGGGAGCTGTTTTTT. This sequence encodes CASSAQRNPGGGELFF.

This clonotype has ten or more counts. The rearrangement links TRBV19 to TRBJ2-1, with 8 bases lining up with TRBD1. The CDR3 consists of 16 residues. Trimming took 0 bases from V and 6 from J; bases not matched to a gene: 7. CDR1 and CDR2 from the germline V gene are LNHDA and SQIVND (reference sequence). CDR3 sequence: CASSIERGQGGNEQFF. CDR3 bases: TGTGCCAGTAGTATAGAGCGAGGACAGGGCGGCAATGAGCAGTTCTTC. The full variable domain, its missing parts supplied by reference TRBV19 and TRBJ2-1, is DGGITQSPKYLFRKEGQNVTLSCEQNLNHDAMYWYRQDPGQGLRLIYYSQIVNDFQKGDIAEGYSVSREKKESFPLTVTSAQKNPTAFYLCASSIERGQGGNEQFFGPGTRLTVL.

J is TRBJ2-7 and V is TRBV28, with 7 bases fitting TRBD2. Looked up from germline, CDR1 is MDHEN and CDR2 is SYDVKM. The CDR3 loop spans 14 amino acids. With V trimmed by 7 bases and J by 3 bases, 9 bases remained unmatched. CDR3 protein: CASTQSGTGYEQYF. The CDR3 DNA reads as TGTGCCAGCACCCAGAGCGGGACTGGCTACGAGCAGTACTTC. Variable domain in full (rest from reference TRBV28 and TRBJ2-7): DVKVTQSSRYLVKRTGEKVFLECVQDMDHENMFWYRQDPGLGLRLIYFSYDVKMKEKGDIPEGYSVSREKKERFSLILESASTNQTSMYLCASTQSGTGYEQYFGPGTRLTVT.

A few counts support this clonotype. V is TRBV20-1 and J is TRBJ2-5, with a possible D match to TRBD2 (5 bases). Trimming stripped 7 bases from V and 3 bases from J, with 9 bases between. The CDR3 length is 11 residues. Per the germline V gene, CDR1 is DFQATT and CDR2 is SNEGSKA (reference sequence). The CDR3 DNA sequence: TGCAGTGGGACTCTGGAAGAGACCCAGTACTTC. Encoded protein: CSGTLEETQYF.